These 18 T cell receptor beta chains came from one sample sequenced in a study of blood T cell repertoires in COVID-19 (dated by TCRdb to 2020 to 2022). The receptor library was made with the immunoSEQ multiplex PCR assay. TCRdb took this table from immuneACCESS and kept in-frame rearrangements with V and J called. Such tables lack part of the clones; where checked against another copy, unresolved V genes explain under half of the gap, and the rest is unexplained. Across this sample there are roughly 120,000 clones, with 90% seen only once. 4% to 5% of the sample is taken by the ten largest. Input material: peripheral blood. The receptors shown here come from a man aged 55-75 years with COVID-19, enrolled during active disease.

The chain employs TRBV7-2 and TRBJ2-1; D perhaps matches TRBD2 (5 bases). This CDR3 contains 13 residues. Germline CDR1 SGHTA, CDR2 FQGNSA. Between the trimmed V and J ends, which lost 5 bases and 6 bases, there was a span of 11 bases. CDR3: CASSPRGGNEQFF. In DNA form, the CDR3 reads TGTGCCAGCAGCCCTCGGGGTGGCAATGAGCAGTTCTTC. Full variable domain (remainder filled in from reference TRBV7-2 and TRBJ2-1): GAGVSQSPSNKVTEKGKDVELRCDPISGHTALYWYRQSLGQGLEFLIYFQGNSAPDKSGLPSDRFSAERTGGSVSTLTIQRTQQEDSAVYLCASSPRGGNEQFFGPGTRLTVL.

V gene TRBV7-2 combines with J gene TRBJ1-5; TRBD1 is a possible D gene (6 bases). Germline-derived CDR1 and CDR2 are SGHTA and FQGNSA. This CDR3 is built from 14 residues. The V and J ends lost 4 bases and 2 bases respectively, with 9 bases between them. CDR3 coding DNA: TGTGCCAGCAGCTATAAGGGGGGCAATCAGCCCCAGCATTTT. Encoded protein: CASSYKGGNQPQHF.

With regard to this clone: The same CDR3 arises from other DNA sequences in this sample as well. The chain has TRBV6-5 and TRBJ1-1, with 10 nucleotides matching TRBD1. Unmatched junction bases numbered 4, after V lost 5 bases and J lost 4 bases. The CDR3 runs 14 residues. Germline loops: CDR1 MNHEY, CDR2 SVGAGI. CDR3 nucleotides: TGTGCCAGCAGTCCAAGGGACAGGGGCACTGAAGCTTTCTTT. This encodes CASSPRDRGTEAFF.

This clone was seen only once. This chain uses TRBV19 with TRBJ1-2; 7 nucleotides agree with TRBD1. The J segment lost 1 base and the V segment lost 9 bases, leaving 8 bases of the junction unmatched. The CDR3 loop spans 14 amino acids. Germline-derived CDR1 and CDR2 are LNHDA and SQIVND (reference sequence). The CDR3 coding sequence is TGTGCCAGCTGGGGGACAGCCTTTAACTATGGCTACACCTTC. Protein product: CASWGTAFNYGYTF. Supplemented by reference TRBV19 and TRBJ1-2, the full variable domain reads DGGITQSPKYLFRKEGQNVTLSCEQNLNHDAMYWYRQDPGQGLRLIYYSQIVNDFQKGDIAEGYSVSREKKESFPLTVTSAQKNPTAFYLCASWGTAFNYGYTFGSGTRLTVV.

The genes are TRBV6-1 and TRBJ1-4, with no clear D. Germline lookup yields CDR1 MNHNS and CDR2 SASEGT. The CDR3 is 15 residues long. V lost 2 bases and J 0 bases, leaving 7 bases between the germline ends. The CDR3 sequence is CASSESVATNEKLFF. In nucleotides, the CDR3 is TGTGCCAGCAGTGAATCAGTTGCAACTAATGAAAAACTGTTTTTT.

The chain couples TRBV28 to TRBJ2-2; 8 bases line up with TRBD2. V was pared by 2 bases and J by 2 bases, with 4 bases of the junction left unmatched. This CDR3 is built from 16 residues. The germline V gene encodes CDR1 MDHEN and CDR2 SYDVKM. CDR3 protein: CASSLDSGINTGELFF. The DNA of the CDR3 is TGTGCCAGCAGTTTAGATAGCGGGATCAACACCGGGGAGCTGTTTTTT.

The V and J genes are TRBV5-1 and TRBJ2-7, with 8 positions matching TRBD1. The junction had 6 bases not matched to a gene; V was cut back by 4 bases and J by 0 bases. Germline lookup yields CDR1 SGHRS and CDR2 YFSETQ. CDR3 size: 15 residues. CDR3 residues: CASSGSGTGSYEQYF. DNA for the CDR3: TGCGCCAGCAGCGGGTCTGGGACAGGCTCCTACGAGCAGTACTTC.

The rearrangement uses TRBV18 and TRBJ1-1; 7 nucleotides align to TRBD1. CDR1 is KGHSH, CDR2 LQKENI, per germline. CDR3 length: 13 amino acids. Trimming cost V 5 bases and J 5 bases; bases outside gene matches: 5. The CDR3 region is CASSLTGRTEAFF. The CDR3 nucleotides are TGTGCCAGCTCATTGACAGGGAGAACTGAAGCTTTCTTT.

The chain links TRBV7-3 to TRBJ2-1; 16 positions match TRBD2. V was pared by 5 bases and J by 3 bases, with 7 bases of the junction left unmatched. The germline gives CDR1 SGHTA, CDR2 FQGTGA. CDR3 length: 18 amino acids. The CDR3 region has the DNA TGTGCCAGCAGCCACAGGGGACTAGCGGGAGGGATCTACAATGAGCAGTTCTTC. Its translation: CASSHRGLAGGIYNEQFF.

The V call is TRBV14, the J call TRBJ2-7, with D possibly being TRBD2 (6 bases). Trimming took off 0 bases at V and 6 bases at J, with 9 bases between the two ends. Germline V lookup: CDR1 SGHDN, CDR2 FVKESK. This CDR3 has 13 amino acids. CDR3 DNA sequence: TGTGCCAGCAGCCAAGAGGGGGGTTTCGAGCAGTACTTC. It yields the protein CASSQEGGFEQYF.

A single count supports this clone. The chain uses TRBV7-6 and TRBJ2-7, with unresolved D. The germline V and J ends were trimmed by 3 bases and 0 bases, with 6 bases remaining between them. The germline V gene has CDR1 SGHVS and CDR2 FNYEAQ. This CDR3 comprises 13 residues. The CDR3 nucleotides read TGTGCCAGCAGCTTGGAGAGCTCCTACGAGCAGTACTTC. Residues: CASSLESSYEQYF.

The rearrangement links TRBV11-2 to TRBJ2-7; no firm D call. Germline-derived CDR1 and CDR2 are SGHAT and FQNNGV. This CDR3 comprises 12 residues. Trimming took off 6 bases at V and 0 bases at J, with 6 bases between the two ends. The CDR3 region is CASSRVSYEQYF. DNA for the CDR3: TGTGCCAGCAGTCGCGTCTCCTACGAGCAGTACTTC.

The chain carries TRBV19 and TRBJ2-7, with D possibly being TRBD1 (6 bases). Germline CDR1 and CDR2: LNHDA and SQIVND (reference sequence). V lost 6 bases to trimming and J lost 6 bases, with 18 bases between them. This CDR3 is built from 14 residues. The CDR3: CASSHRQDPSEQYF. CDR3 bases: TGTGCCAGTAGCCATAGACAGGATCCCTCCGAGCAGTACTTC.

This clone was detected once. The chain carries TRBV29-1 and TRBJ1-1; 9 nucleotides match TRBD1. The CDR3 has 12 residues. From germline, CDR1 is SQVTM and CDR2 ANQGSEA. J was trimmed by 3 bases and V by 4 bases; bases with no gene match: 0. CDR3 sequence (DNA): TGCAGCGTTGGACAGGGGGACACTGAAGCTTTCTTT. Its protein is CSVGQGDTEAFF.

This sequence joins TRBV24-1 and TRBJ2-5, with TRBD2 matching over 7 bases. Germline V gives CDR1 KGHDR, CDR2 SFDVKD. This CDR3 contains 15 residues. V shed 0 bases and J 2 bases; nucleotides not matched to a gene: 2. The CDR3 region is CATSDLSGGQETQYF. The CDR3 DNA reads TGTGCCACCAGTGATTTGTCGGGGGGTCAAGAGACCCAGTACTTC.

This rearrangement joins TRBV5-4 to TRBJ2-3; D is perhaps TRBD2 (5 bases). Germline V CDR1 and CDR2: SGHNT, YYREEE (reference sequence). The CDR3 length is 15 residues. The ends were cut back, 4 bases at V and 1 base at J, with 13 bases in the middle. The CDR3 loop is CASSRTLGGTDTQYF. The CDR3 DNA sequence: TGTGCCAGCAGCCGTACCCTCGGGGGCACAGATACGCAGTATTTT. The full variable domain, completed using reference TRBV5-4 and TRBJ2-3, is ETGVTQSPTHLIKTRGQQVTLRCSSQSGHNTVSWYQQALGQGPQFIFQYYREEENGRGNFPPRFSGLQFPNYSSELNVNALELDDSALYLCASSRTLGGTDTQYFGPGTRLTVL.

CDR3 nucleotides: TGCGCCAGCAGCTTTTGGGGAGGGCCAAGCACAGATACGCAGTATTTT. Its translation is CASSFWGGPSTDTQYF. The chain couples TRBV5-1 to TRBJ2-3; 7 bases fit TRBD2. With 2 bases clipped from V and 0 bases from J, the junction kept 6 bases outside the gene matches. Germline CDR1 and CDR2: SGHRS and YFSETQ. The CDR3 totals 16 residues.

This clone was counted a single time. V usage is TRBV2 and J usage is TRBJ2-7; the D is unclear. The germline V and J ends were trimmed by 6 bases and 3 bases, with 9 bases remaining between them. The CDR3 is 12 amino acids. Germline CDR1 is SNHLY and CDR2 is FYNNEI. CDR3 nucleotides: TGTGCCAGCAGGCTTGACTTCTACGAGCAGTACTTC. This encodes CASRLDFYEQYF. Based on the CDR3 plus reference TRBV2 and TRBJ2-7, the full variable domain is EPEVTQTPSHQVTQMGQEVILRCVPISNHLYFYWYRQILGQKVEFLVSFYNNEISEKSEIFDDQFSVERPDGSNFTLKIRSTKLEDSAMYFCASRLDFYEQYFGPGTRLTVT.